A selection of T cell receptor beta chains follows, all from one sample in a study of control samples from healthy donors and cancer patients. Profiled with immunoSEQ multiplex PCR; TCRdb holds only in-frame clones, not every one. The data show roughly 90,000 clones, 82% seen once. Material for sequencing was blood. Source of these receptors: an older woman in good health. The CDR3 runs from the conserved cysteine through the conserved F or W. Each record gives: V gene, D gene, clone size, J gene, CDR3 DNA, CDR3 protein. D genes are given only for firm matches. Not every row has a clone size; where given, it reads once, few, many or a size class.

V gene: TRBV5-1; D gene: TRBD2; clone size: .; J gene: TRBJ2-1; CDR3 DNA: TGCGCCAGCAGCGGTAAGGGGACTAGCGGGAGGGCACTCTCCTACAATGAGCAGTTCTTC; CDR3 protein: CASSGKGTSGRALSYNEQFF
V gene: TRBV9; D gene: TRBD2; clone size: .; J gene: TRBJ2-3; CDR3 DNA: TGTGCCAGCAGCGTGTTTAGCGGGTCTAGCACAGATACGCAGTATTTT; CDR3 protein: CASSVFSGSSTDTQYF
V gene: TRBV5-1; D gene: TRBD1; clone size: once; J gene: TRBJ2-7; CDR3 DNA: TGCGCCAGCAGCTTCGTTGCCAGGGGGAACCTTCGGGAGCAGTACTTC; CDR3 protein: CASSFVARGNLREQYF
V gene: TRBV28; D gene: .; clone size: .; J gene: TRBJ1-5; CDR3 DNA: TGTGCCAGCAGTTTATGGGGGGCCAGTTCTAATCAGCCCCAGCATTTT; CDR3 protein: CASSLWGASSNQPQHF
V gene: TRBV29-1; D gene: .; clone size: .; J gene: TRBJ2-7; CDR3 DNA: TGCAGCGTTGCCCCCCGAACAGGAGCCTACGAGCAGTACTTC; CDR3 protein: CSVAPRTGAYEQYF
V gene: TRBV19; D gene: .; clone size: .; J gene: TRBJ1-5; CDR3 DNA: TGTGCCAGTAGTATAGCCGCCATCGGCAATCAGCCCCAGCATTTT; CDR3 protein: CASSIAAIGNQPQHF
V gene: TRBV4-1; D gene: .; clone size: .; J gene: TRBJ1-2; CDR3 DNA: TGCGCCAGCAGCCAAGATCCGGCGTTTCCGAACTATGGCTACACCTTC; CDR3 protein: CASSQDPAFPNYGYTF
V gene: TRBV9; D gene: TRBD2; clone size: few; J gene: TRBJ2-3; CDR3 DNA: TGTGCCAGCAGCCCCCTGGGTAGCGGGGGCCCCCTTTCTAGCACAGATACGCAGTATTTT; CDR3 protein: CASSPLGSGGPLSSTDTQYF
V gene: TRBV10-3; D gene: .; clone size: once; J gene: TRBJ1-2; CDR3 DNA: TGTGCCATCAGTGAGAGTCCGGGAGCTAACTATGGCTACACCTTC; CDR3 protein: CAISESPGANYGYTF
V gene: TRBV28; D gene: .; clone size: .; J gene: TRBJ2-7; CDR3 DNA: .; CDR3 protein: CASSSSTSGSLYEQYF
V gene: TRBV18; D gene: TRBD1; clone size: .; J gene: TRBJ2-2; CDR3 DNA: TGTGCCAGCTCACCACGACGTACCGGGACAGCGAACACCGGGGAGCTGTTTTTT; CDR3 protein: CASSPRRTGTANTGELFF
V gene: TRBV5-5; D gene: TRBD1; clone size: .; J gene: TRBJ2-2; CDR3 DNA: TGTGCCAGCAGCTTGCCAGGACAGGGAACGCCCGGGGAGCTGTTTTTT; CDR3 protein: CASSLPGQGTPGELFF
V gene: TRBV11-2; D gene: .; clone size: .; J gene: TRBJ2-7; CDR3 DNA: TGTGCCAGCAGCTTAAGAGACGGTTTGTACGAGCAGTACTTC; CDR3 protein: CASSLRDGLYEQYF
V gene: TRBV7-2; D gene: .; clone size: .; J gene: TRBJ1-3; CDR3 DNA: TGTGCCAGCAGCTTAGTGGGGTACCTATCTGGAAACACCATATATTTT; CDR3 protein: CASSLVGYLSGNTIYF
V gene: TRBV18; D gene: TRBD2; clone size: .; J gene: TRBJ2-1; CDR3 DNA: TGTGCCAGCTCACCACCGGGACTAGCGGGAGTAAATGAGCAGTTCTTC; CDR3 protein: CASSPPGLAGVNEQFF
V gene: TRBV11-2; D gene: .; clone size: few; J gene: TRBJ2-7; CDR3 DNA: TGTGCCAGCAGCTCGATTCTAGGTCAGAGGGAGCAGTACTTC; CDR3 protein: CASSSILGQREQYF
V gene: TRBV20-1; D gene: .; clone size: .; J gene: TRBJ2-1; CDR3 DNA: TGCAGTGGGGTTGACGGGAATGAGCAGTTCTTC; CDR3 protein: CSGVDGNEQFF
V gene: TRBV6-6; D gene: .; clone size: .; J gene: TRBJ2-7; CDR3 DNA: TGTGCCAGCAGCCGGGGGAAGGGTACGGACGAGCAGTACTTC; CDR3 protein: CASSRGKGTDEQYF
V gene: TRBV6-5; D gene: TRBD1; clone size: few; J gene: TRBJ2-7; CDR3 DNA: TGTGCCAGCAGTTACCGTAGGGACAGGTCCTACGAGCAGTACTTC; CDR3 protein: CASSYRRDRSYEQYF
V gene: TRBV6-6; D gene: TRBD1; clone size: once; J gene: TRBJ1-1; CDR3 DNA: TGTGCCAGCAGTTACCAGGGGGATCTCACTGAAGCTTTCTTT; CDR3 protein: CASSYQGDLTEAFF
V gene: TRBV5-1; D gene: .; clone size: .; J gene: TRBJ2-7; CDR3 DNA: TGCGCCAGCAGACCCAACCCGGACGCCAGGCCTTCCTACGAGCAGTACTTC; CDR3 protein: CASRPNPDARPSYEQYF
V gene: TRBV18; D gene: .; clone size: .; J gene: TRBJ2-2; CDR3 DNA: TGTGCCAGCTCACCACCGAGAGCCTTGAACACCGGGGAGCTGTTTTTT; CDR3 protein: CASSPPRALNTGELFF
V gene: TRBV7-2; D gene: .; clone size: once; J gene: TRBJ2-1; CDR3 DNA: TGTGCCAGCAGCTTAGGCCTAACCGGATTCCAAACCTACAATGAGCAGTTCTTC; CDR3 protein: CASSLGLTGFQTYNEQFF
V gene: TRBV4-1; D gene: .; clone size: .; J gene: TRBJ2-5; CDR3 DNA: TGCGCCAGCAGCCAAACCTCCACCGTTGCCGGAGGGACCCAGTACTTC; CDR3 protein: CASSQTSTVAGGTQYF
V gene: TRBV5-6; D gene: .; clone size: .; J gene: TRBJ2-7; CDR3 DNA: TGTGCCAGCAGCTTGGCAGGACAAGTATACGAGCAGTACTTC; CDR3 protein: CASSLAGQVYEQYF
V gene: TRBV14; D gene: .; clone size: .; J gene: TRBJ2-5; CDR3 DNA: TGTGCCAGCAGCCCACGAGGACAGCAATCGTACCAAGAGACCCAGTACTTC; CDR3 protein: CASSPRGQQSYQETQYF